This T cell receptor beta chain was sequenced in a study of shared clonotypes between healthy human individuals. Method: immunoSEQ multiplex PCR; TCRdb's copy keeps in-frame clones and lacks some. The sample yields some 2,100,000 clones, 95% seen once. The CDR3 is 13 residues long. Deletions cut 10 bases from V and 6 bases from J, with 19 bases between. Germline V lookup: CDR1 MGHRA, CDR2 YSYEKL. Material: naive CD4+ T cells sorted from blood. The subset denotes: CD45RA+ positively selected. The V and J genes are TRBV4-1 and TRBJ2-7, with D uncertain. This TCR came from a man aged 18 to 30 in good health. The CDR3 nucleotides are TGCGCCACCCCTGTGGCAGGTATAAGCGAGCAGTACTTC. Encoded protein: CATPVAGISEQYF.